What follows are 26 T cell receptor beta chains derived from one specimen sequenced in a study of blood T cells in healthy people across ages. With a J-beta primer mix and a sample-barcoded 5' primer, a second PCR ran roughly 6 to 12 cycles. One entry per CDR3 protein, called by TCRdb with MiXCR from the 5' RACE reads. The data hold 650,000 to 950,000 distinct CDR3 sequences, with approximately 48% observed a single time. Material for sequencing was blood. Receptors were obtained from a man in his sixties in good health.

There are a few counts of this clonotype. The chain employs TRBV20-1 and TRBJ1-5; D is possibly TRBD1 (5 bases). V lost 5 bases to trimming and J lost 3 bases, with 11 bases between them. The germline gives CDR1 DFQATT, CDR2 SNEGSKA (reference sequence). The CDR3 has 13 amino acids. This CDR3 is CSAWEGPNQPQHF. CDR3 DNA: TGCAGTGCTTGGGAGGGGCCCAATCAGCCCCAGCATTTT.

This CDR3 reads CASSGEGGKRQPQHF. The CDR3 DNA reads as TGTGCCAGCAGTGGGGAAGGGGGCAAGCGGCAGCCCCAGCATTTT. The rearrangement uses TRBV2 and TRBJ1-5, with 7 bases matching TRBD1. Germline V lookup: CDR1 SNHLY, CDR2 FYNNEI. CDR3 size: 15 residues. V lost 4 bases to trimming and J lost 7 bases; unmatched junction nucleotides: 10.

This clonotype was seen more than once but under ten times. The CDR3 sequence is CSVEVAFATAGTDTQYF. CDR3 coding DNA: TGCAGCGTTGAAGTGGCGTTTGCGACCGCAGGCACAGATACGCAGTATTTT. This chain connects TRBV29-1 to TRBJ2-3; D gene uncertain. Germline values: CDR1 SQVTM, CDR2 ANQGSEA. This CDR3 spans 17 amino acids. V gave up 1 base and J gave up 1 base, with 18 bases separating them.

V gene TRBV5-1 combines with J gene TRBJ2-3, with 7 bases that match TRBD2. J was trimmed by 6 bases and V by 0 bases; bases with no gene match: 4. The CDR3 contains 14 residues. Germline V gene lookup returns CDR1 SGHRS and CDR2 YFSETQ. The CDR3 is CASSLEDSGDTQYF. The CDR3 nucleotides are TGCGCCAGCAGCTTGGAAGATAGCGGGGATACGCAGTATTTT.

The chain links TRBV5-4 to TRBJ2-5, with 9 bases lining up with TRBD1. The end of the DNA is better explained by TRBJ2-7, so the J call may be wrong. Per germline, CDR1 SGHNT and CDR2 YYREEE (reference sequence). The CDR3 has 14 residues. The CDR3: CASRTDRGTYEQYF. CDR3 DNA: TGTGCCAGCAGAACGGACAGGGGCACATACGAGCAGTACTTC.

V is TRBV5-1 and J is TRBJ1-5; maybe TRBD1 (6 bases). Germline values: CDR1 SGHRS, CDR2 YFSETQ. V was trimmed by 5 bases and J by 5 bases, leaving 17 bases between them. This CDR3 has 15 amino acids. Here the CDR3 reads CASREGGAGDQPQHF. CDR3 DNA: TGCGCCAGCAGGGAAGGGGGGGCAGGAGATCAGCCCCAGCATTTT.

This clonotype has more than one count but fewer than ten. The chain carries TRBV12-3 or TRBV12-4 and TRBJ2-4; D not resolved. CDR3 length equals 12 residues. Between the trimmed V and J ends, which lost 5 bases and 8 bases, there was a span of 10 bases. This chain's CDR3 is CASSRTQDIQYF. The CDR3 DNA reads as TGTGCCAGCAGTCGGACCCAAGACATTCAGTACTTC.

This chain links TRBV28 with TRBJ2-1; 7 bases agree with TRBD2. J was trimmed by 7 bases and V by 2 bases; bases with no gene match: 5. Germline CDR1 is MDHEN and CDR2 is SYDVKM. CDR3 length: 14 residues. The CDR3 bases are TGTGCCAGCAGTTTAGTAGGGAGGGAGAATGAGCAGTTCTTC. This encodes CASSLVGRENEQFF.

The chain employs TRBV7-9 and TRBJ1-6; 8 nucleotides align to TRBD1. Germline V gives CDR1 SEHNR, CDR2 FQNEAQ (reference sequence). The CDR3 spans 16 residues. The V and J ends lost 5 bases and 9 bases, in that order; junction bases with no gene match: 12. Written as DNA, the CDR3 is TGTGCCAGCAGCGTAACTACCGGACAGGGTTTTTCACCCCTCCACTTT. Its protein is CASSVTTGQGFSPLHF.

This clonotype was picked up many times. The chain combines TRBV20-1 with TRBJ1-2, with D perhaps matching TRBD1 (6 bases). This CDR3 comprises 13 residues. V was cut by 3 bases and J by 1 base, with 9 bases left in between. Germline V CDR1 and CDR2: DFQATT, SNEGSKA (reference sequence). CDR3 residues: CSARDSYNYGYTF. The CDR3 DNA reads TGCAGTGCTAGGGACAGCTATAACTATGGCTACACCTTC.

CDR3 bases: TGTGCCAGCAGTACCCGACAGGGCGGCTGGGGGTACGAGACCCAGTACTTC. It specifies CASSTRQGGWGYETQYF. V usage is TRBV6-6 and J usage is TRBJ2-5, with 7 bases identical to TRBD1. The length of the CDR3 is 17 residues. CDR1 MNHNY and CDR2 SVGAGI come from the germline V gene (reference sequence). V dropped 5 bases and J dropped 5; count of bases not matched to a gene: 17.

This rearrangement joins TRBV15 to TRBJ2-7; perhaps TRBD2 as D (5 bases). TRBJ2-5 matches the DNA end more closely, so the J call is doubtful. The CDR3 loop spans 13 amino acids. CDR1 is LNHNV, CDR2 YYDKDF, per germline (reference sequence). CDR3 in amino acids: CASRVNSEGTQYF. In DNA, the CDR3 is TGTGCCAGCAGAGTGAACTCCGAGGGGACCCAGTACTTC.

The chain carries TRBV5-1 and TRBJ1-2; D is unclear. The CDR3 runs 14 residues. Trimming took 0 bases from V and 4 from J, leaving 10 bases between them. Germline V lookup: CDR1 SGHRS, CDR2 YFSETQ. The CDR3 reads CASSLDMAGYGYTF. The CDR3 nucleotides read TGCGCCAGCAGCTTGGACATGGCGGGCTATGGCTACACCTTC.

CDR3 DNA: TGTGCTAGTGGTTTGGTCCCAATCCCGGGACTAGCGGGGTTCTCCTACAATGAGCAGTTCTTC. Protein: CASGLVPIPGLAGFSYNEQFF. J is TRBJ2-1 and V is TRBV12-5; 13 nucleotides agree with TRBD2. There are 21 residues in the CDR3. Trimming at V came to 0 bases and at J to 0 bases, leaving 11 bases not matched to a gene. Germline V gene lookup returns CDR1 LGHNT and CDR2 FRNRAP. Using reference TRBV12-5 and TRBJ2-1 for the parts outside the CDR3, the full variable domain is DARVTQTPRHKVTEMGQEVTMRCQPILGHNTVFWYRQTMMQGLELLAYFRNRAPLDDSGMPKDRFSAEMPDATLATLKIQPSEPRDSAVYFCASGLVPIPGLAGFSYNEQFFGPGTRLTVL.

V and J are TRBV25-1 and TRBJ2-7; D perhaps matches TRBD1 (6 bases). Between the trimmed V and J ends, which lost 2 bases and 1 base, there was a span of 12 bases. Per germline, CDR1 MGHDK and CDR2 SYGVNS. The CDR3 covers 15 residues. The CDR3 coding sequence is TGTGCCAGCAGTGAACCCCGGGACACTTCCTACGAGCAGTACTTC. The encoded protein is CASSEPRDTSYEQYF.

V usage is TRBV12-3 or TRBV12-4 and J usage is TRBJ2-7, with D uncertain. Trimming stripped 3 bases from V and 3 bases from J, with 9 bases between. The CDR3 covers 13 residues. The CDR3: CASSFPGDYEQYF. The CDR3 DNA reads TGTGCCAGCAGTTTTCCTGGTGACTACGAGCAGTACTTC.

This clonotype was seen only a few times. This chain joins TRBV5-1 and TRBJ2-5; 9 nucleotides align to TRBD1. The J call may be faulty, since TRBJ2-7 better matches the DNA end. The CDR3 totals 14 residues. Germline CDR1 SGHRS, CDR2 YFSETQ. CDR3 bases: TGCGCCAGCAGCACCGGGACAGGGAAAAACGAGCAGTACTTC. Translated: CASSTGTGKNEQYF.

This clonotype was observed a few times. This chain links TRBV7-9 with TRBJ2-5; 7 bases match TRBD2. Trimming at V came to 5 bases and at J to 2 bases, leaving 8 bases not matched to a gene. The CDR3 loop spans 15 amino acids. Per germline, CDR1 SEHNR and CDR2 FQNEAQ (reference sequence). The CDR3 coding sequence is TGTGCCAGCAGCCGTATGGGGGGGGTACAAGAGACCCAGTACTTC. Its translation is CASSRMGGVQETQYF.

This clonotype was counted a few times. J is TRBJ2-7 and V is TRBV29-1, with 11 nucleotides matching TRBD2. With 4 bases clipped from V and 7 bases from J, the junction kept 12 bases outside the gene matches. In germline, CDR1 is SQVTM, CDR2 ANQGSEA. The CDR3 length is 15 residues. The CDR3 is CSVALSGGAYNEQYF. The CDR3 DNA reads TGCAGCGTTGCCCTTAGCGGGGGGGCCTACAATGAGCAGTACTTC.

This rearrangement joins TRBV6-1 to TRBJ1-1; tentatively, D is TRBD1 (5 bases). The CDR3 extends over 15 amino acids. Trimming took 2 bases from V and 6 from J, leaving 16 bases between them. From germline, CDR1 is MNHNS and CDR2 SASEGT. This CDR3 reads CASSETPGGWAEAFF. The DNA of the CDR3 is TGTGCCAGCAGTGAAACCCCCGGGGGATGGGCTGAAGCTTTCTTT.

V is TRBV28 and J is TRBJ2-7; 7 bases agree with TRBD1. The germline gives CDR1 MDHEN, CDR2 SYDVKM. This CDR3 contains 14 residues. V shed 6 bases and J 3 bases; nucleotides not matched to a gene: 8. The CDR3 reads CASSSPTGVYEQYF. As DNA, the CDR3 is TGTGCCAGCAGCTCCCCAACAGGGGTCTACGAGCAGTACTTC.

This clonotype was detected a few times. An end of the junction differs from the germline gene, which may be a read error. The chain is built from TRBV7-6 and TRBJ2-4; 7 bases are a match to TRBD2. Near its end, the DNA agrees better with TRBJ2-5, so the J call may be wrong. The V gene's germline CDR1 is SGHVS and CDR2 FNYEAQ. This CDR3 contains 16 residues. CDR3: CANSLSTSVFQETQYF. CDR3 nucleotides: TGTGCCAACAGCTTATCCACTAGCGTATTCCAAGAGACCCAGTACTTC.

The rearrangement uses TRBV19 and TRBJ2-2; 12 bases align to TRBD1. The CDR3 has 15 amino acids. Per germline, CDR1 LNHDA and CDR2 SQIVND (reference sequence). V lost 6 bases, J lost 7 bases, and 6 bases stayed unmatched. In nucleotides, the CDR3 is TGTGCCAGTAGCGCAGGGACAGGGGGCAACGGGGAGCTGTTTTTT. It is translated as CASSAGTGGNGELFF. Using reference TRBV19 and TRBJ2-2 for the parts outside the CDR3, the full variable domain is DGGITQSPKYLFRKEGQNVTLSCEQNLNHDAMYWYRQDPGQGLRLIYYSQIVNDFQKGDIAEGYSVSREKKESFPLTVTSAQKNPTAFYLCASSAGTGGNGELFFGEGSRLTVL.

The gene calls are TRBV6-5 and TRBJ2-4; D assignment may be TRBD1 or TRBD2 (5 bases each). The J call may not be correct, given that the DNA end is closer to TRBJ2-7. Germline assignment: CDR1 MNHEY and CDR2 SVGAGI. The CDR3 is 16 residues long. The CDR3 loop reads CASSRTQGGGVDEQYF. The CDR3 coding sequence is TGTGCCAGCAGTCGGACTCAGGGTGGGGGAGTAGACGAGCAGTACTTC.

A single count supports this clonotype. This chain links TRBV12-3 or TRBV12-4 with TRBJ2-7; the D call may be TRBD1 or TRBD2 (5 bases each). The CDR3 totals 16 residues. The ends were cut back, 6 bases at V and 3 bases at J, with 21 bases in the middle. In DNA, the CDR3 is TGTGCCAGCAGCCCGGGCAGGGAGCACCCCTACTACGAGCAGTACTTC. This translates into CASSPGREHPYYEQYF.

The rearrangement joins TRBV3-1 to TRBJ2-3; D remains unclear. The germline CDR1 and CDR2 sequences are LGHDT and YNNKEL (reference sequence). V was trimmed by 0 bases and J by 2 bases, leaving 18 bases between them. CDR3 size: 18 residues. The CDR3 nucleotides are TGTGCCAGCAGCCAAGAAAAAAGCCTAATCCGTCCCACAGATACGCAGTATTTT. This codes for CASSQEKSLIRPTDTQYF.